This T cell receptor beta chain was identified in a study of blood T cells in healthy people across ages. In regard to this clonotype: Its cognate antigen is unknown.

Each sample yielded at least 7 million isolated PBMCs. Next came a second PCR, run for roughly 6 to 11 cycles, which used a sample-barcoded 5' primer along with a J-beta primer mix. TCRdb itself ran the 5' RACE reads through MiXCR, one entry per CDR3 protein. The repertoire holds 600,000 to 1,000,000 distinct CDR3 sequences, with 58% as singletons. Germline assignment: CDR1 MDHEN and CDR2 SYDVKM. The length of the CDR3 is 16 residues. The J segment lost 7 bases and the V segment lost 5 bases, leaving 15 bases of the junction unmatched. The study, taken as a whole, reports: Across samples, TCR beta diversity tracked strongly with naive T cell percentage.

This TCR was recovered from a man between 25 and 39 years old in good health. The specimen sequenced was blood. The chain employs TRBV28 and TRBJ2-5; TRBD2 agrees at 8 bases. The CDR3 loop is CASSLEAGARVGTQYF. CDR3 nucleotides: TGTGCCAGCAGTCTGGAAGCGGGAGCGCGGGTGGGGACCCAGTACTTC.